Below, 17 T cell receptor beta chains from the same sample are listed, as sequenced in a study of cytotoxic CD8 clonotypes in ibrutinib-treated CLL. The table came from immunoSEQ multiplex PCR; TCRdb's copy has only in-frame clones and leaves some out. The sample carries about 310,000 clones, 80% recorded once. This specimen was PBMCs, taken before ibrutinib treatment. The receptors stem from a human donor with chronic lymphocytic leukemia.

This clone was recorded a few times. V is TRBV9 and J is TRBJ2-5; possible D gene TRBD1, 5 bases. The V end lost 0 bases, the J end lost 1 base, and 13 bases lay between the germline ends. This CDR3 region has 16 residues. Germline-derived CDR1 and CDR2 are SGDLS and YYNGEE. The CDR3, as DNA: TGTGCCAGCAGCGTAGATCCTAACGACAGCCAAGAGACCCAGTACTTC. This gives the protein CASSVDPNDSQETQYF.

This chain connects TRBV20-1 to TRBJ2-5; 10 nucleotides line up with TRBD2. Per the germline V gene, CDR1 is DFQATT and CDR2 is SNEGSKA (reference sequence). The CDR3 has 11 residues. The CDR3 DNA reads as TGCACTCGACTAGCGGGAGAGACCCAGTACTTC. Protein: CTRLAGETQYF.

The chain is built from TRBV19 and TRBJ2-7; D gene unclear. CDR3 length: 17 amino acids. Trimming took off 5 bases at V and 0 bases at J, with 20 bases between the two ends. CDR1 and CDR2 from the germline V gene are LNHDA and SQIVND (reference sequence). The CDR3 sequence: CASSALRETRSSYEQYF. Written as DNA, the CDR3 is TGTGCCAGTAGTGCCCTCCGTGAGACAAGGAGCTCCTACGAGCAGTACTTC.

V is TRBV5-1 and J is TRBJ1-1; TRBD1 agrees at 10 bases. CDR3 length: 17 residues. After removal of 4 bases from V and 0 bases from J, the junction contained 9 bases not matched to a gene. Germline V gene lookup returns CDR1 SGHRS and CDR2 YFSETQ. CDR3 region: CASSVGTGAALNTEAFF. The CDR3 coding sequence is TGCGCCAGCAGCGTTGGGACAGGGGCGGCTCTGAACACTGAAGCTTTCTTT. Using reference TRBV5-1 and TRBJ1-1 for the parts outside the CDR3, the full variable domain is KAGVTQTPRYLIKTRGQQVTLSCSPISGHRSVSWYQQTPGQGLQFLFEYFSETQRNKGNFPGRFSGRQFSNSRSEMNVSTLELGDSALYLCASSVGTGAALNTEAFFGQGTRLTVV.

This clone is a singleton in its sample. The chain uses TRBV30 and TRBJ1-4; D not certain. Deletions cut 0 bases from V and 0 bases from J, with 14 bases between. In germline, CDR1 is GTSNPN, CDR2 SVGIG (reference sequence). The CDR3 has 17 residues. The CDR3 region is CAWSVPLSLATNEKLFF. The CDR3 DNA reads as TGTGCCTGGAGTGTACCCCTTTCGTTGGCAACTAATGAAAAACTGTTTTTT.

The V gene is TRBV19, the J gene TRBJ2-6; 10 bases match TRBD2. Germline V gene data show CDR1 as LNHDA and CDR2 as SQIVND (reference sequence). This CDR3 has 18 amino acids. V shed 5 bases and J 0 bases; nucleotides not matched to a gene: 7. The CDR3 sequence is CASSPRTSGLSGANVLTF. The CDR3 region has the DNA TGTGCCAGTAGTCCGCGGACTAGCGGACTCTCTGGGGCCAACGTCCTGACTTTC.

The chain uses TRBV7-9 and TRBJ2-3; the D gene is possibly TRBD2 (5 bases). V was shortened by 5 bases and J by 0 bases, with 15 bases between the two germline ends. Germline V gives CDR1 SEHNR, CDR2 FQNEAQ (reference sequence). CDR3 length equals 16 residues. CDR3: CASSQLPGSSTDTQYF. The CDR3 DNA sequence: TGTGCCAGCAGCCAACTTCCGGGATCTAGCACAGATACGCAGTATTTT.

This clone was detected only once. The junction shows a germline mismatch at one end, possibly a read error. The gene calls are TRBV20-1 and TRBJ2-1, with D perhaps TRBD1 or TRBD2 (5 bases each). The V gene's germline CDR1 is DFQATT and CDR2 SNEGSKA (reference sequence). The CDR3 extends over 11 amino acids. The CDR3 region has the DNA TGCAGTGCTAGCAGGGACCACAAGCTGATCTTC. Translating it yields CSASRDHKLIF.

This chain uses TRBV7-2 with TRBJ2-7, with 7 nucleotides matching TRBD1. The germline V gene encodes CDR1 SGHTA and CDR2 FQGNSA. The V and J ends lost 3 bases and 2 bases, in that order; junction bases with no gene match: 4. The CDR3 contains 14 residues. The CDR3 is CASSFGGQTYEQYF. In nucleotides, the CDR3 is TGTGCCAGCAGCTTTGGGGGACAGACCTACGAGCAGTACTTC.

In this sample, this clone turned up once. CDR3 in DNA: TGTGCCAGCAGCAAACTCCGGGACAGAAACCGTGATGGCTACACCTTC. Protein sequence: CASSKLRDRNRDGYTF. This chain links TRBV11-2 with TRBJ1-2; 7 bases line up with TRBD1. There are 16 residues in the CDR3. Germline V gene data show CDR1 as SGHAT and CDR2 as FQNNGV. V lost 5 bases and J lost 6; bases outside the gene matches: 15.

This chain links TRBV28 with TRBJ1-2, with a possible D match to TRBD1 (6 bases). Trimming removed 7 bases from V and 7 bases from J, with 13 bases in between. Germline V gives CDR1 MDHEN, CDR2 SYDVKM. This CDR3 contains 12 residues. CDR3 DNA: TGTGCCAGCACCTTACAGGGTTTTGGCTACACCTTC. Translating it yields CASTLQGFGYTF.

V and J are TRBV6-5 and TRBJ1-3; D is unresolved. Trimming left V 6 bases short and J 2 bases short, with 5 bases between. Germline CDR1 and CDR2: MNHEY and SVGAGI. CDR3 length: 12 amino acids. CDR3 loop: CASSTAGNTIYF. The CDR3 bases are TGTGCCAGCAGCACGGCTGGAAACACCATATATTTT.

The gene calls are TRBV5-4 and TRBJ1-2, with a possible D match to TRBD1 (5 bases). V was clipped by 1 base and J by 3 bases, with 7 bases between them. There are 13 residues in the CDR3. CDR1 is SGHNT, CDR2 YYREEE, per germline (reference sequence). CDR3 DNA: TGTGCCAGCAGCTTGAGGGACTACTATGGCTACACCTTC. As protein: CASSLRDYYGYTF.

The V call is TRBV7-2, the J call TRBJ1-2; a weak D match, TRBD1 (6 bases). V lost 3 bases to trimming and J lost 5 bases, with 16 bases between them. The germline CDR1 and CDR2 sequences are SGHTA and FQGNSA. This CDR3 spans 15 amino acids. The CDR3 DNA reads as TGTGCCAGCAGCTTCCAGAAGCTAGGGGGGTATGGCTACACCTTC. Amino acid sequence: CASSFQKLGGYGYTF.

This clone was observed a few times. The V call is TRBV7-8, the J call TRBJ1-5; a weak D match, TRBD1 (5 bases). CDR1 is SGHVS, CDR2 FQNEAQ, per germline. This CDR3 is built from 12 residues. Trimming pared 4 bases from V and 5 bases from J, leaving 6 bases between. DNA of the CDR3: TGTGCCAGCAGCTGGGGGGATCAGCCCCAGCATTTT. This sequence encodes CASSWGDQPQHF.

V and J are TRBV5-1 and TRBJ2-1; the match to TRBD2 covers 7 bases. Germline CDR1 reads SGHRS; CDR2 reads YFSETQ. The ends lost 0 bases at V and 8 bases at J; junction bases unmatched: 8. The CDR3 has 15 residues. CDR3 residues: CASSLGLADFDEQFF. CDR3 nucleotides: TGCGCCAGCAGCTTGGGTCTAGCGGACTTCGATGAGCAGTTCTTC.

This clone came up a few times. This rearrangement joins TRBV6-5 to TRBJ2-1; tentatively, D is TRBD2 (6 bases). This CDR3 comprises 15 residues. The V end was cut by 10 bases, the J end by 4 bases, with 20 bases between. Germline V gives CDR1 MNHEY, CDR2 SVGAGI. Here the CDR3 DNA reads TGTGCCACCTCGCGTCTAGCGTCGGTATACAATGAGCAGTTCTTC. Translated: CATSRLASVYNEQFF.